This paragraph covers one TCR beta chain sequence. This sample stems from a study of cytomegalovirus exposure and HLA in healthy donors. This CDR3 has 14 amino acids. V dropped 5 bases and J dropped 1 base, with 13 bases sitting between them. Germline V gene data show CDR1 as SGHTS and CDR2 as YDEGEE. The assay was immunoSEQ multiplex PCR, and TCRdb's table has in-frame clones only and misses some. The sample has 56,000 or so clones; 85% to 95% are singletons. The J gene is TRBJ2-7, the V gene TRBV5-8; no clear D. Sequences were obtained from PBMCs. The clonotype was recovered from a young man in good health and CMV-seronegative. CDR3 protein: CASRLLGASYEQYF. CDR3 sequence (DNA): TGTGCCAGCAGACTGCTAGGAGCGTCCTACGAGCAGTACTTC.